This T cell receptor beta chain was documented in a study of blood T cells in healthy people across ages. The CDR3 length is 13 residues. V dropped 7 bases and J dropped 3 bases, with 13 bases sitting between them. The germline gives CDR1 DFQATT, CDR2 SNEGSKA (reference sequence). Combining a sample-barcoded 5' primer with a J-beta primer mix, a second PCR ran for roughly 7 to 11 cycles. Using its own MiXCR run on the 5' RACE reads, TCRdb lists one record per CDR3 protein. The profile shows about 930,000 distinct CDR3 sequences, about 27% of them singletons. This sample also belongs to another study, concerning T cells of mothers and their children.

The chain couples TRBV20-1 to TRBJ1-5, with a possible D match to TRBD1 (5 bases). The specimen sequenced was blood. This clonotype was obtained from a woman aged 40 to 49 in good health. The CDR3 loop is CSGLGAANQPQHF. For the CDR3, the DNA is TGCAGTGGTCTAGGGGCCGCCAATCAGCCCCAGCATTTT.